This section outlines one T cell receptor (beta chain) sequence together with its context. Only a few counts were recorded for this clone. Which antigen it targets is not known. No base-level quality is on record; no much larger clone is a single base apart. The sample carries other DNA sequences with the same CDR3. The entire amount of isolated RNA was reverse transcribed using the High Capacity cDNA Reverse Transcription Kit, so the sequenced TCRB transcripts were expressed ones. Deep immunoSEQ sequencing was applied to naive, central memory and regulatory T cell samples, giving an average of roughly 3.5 million total reads per sample. After sorted cells were lysed in RLT buffer, RNA was extracted with DNase-treated RNeasy Micro or Mini kits, with the choice depending on cell number. Each cell subset was processed separately to prevent cross-contamination, with patient and healthy donor samples processed together. The immunoSEQ multiplex PCR was used to amplify TCRB sequences from cDNA, yielding 87-bp fragments that span the CDR3 region. The amplicons were sequenced using the Illumina HiSeq platform. On the study's bioinformatics: Synthetic template baselines were used to correct PCR bias computationally, reads within Hamming distance 2 were collapsed, and singletons that could not be merged were discarded. Reads were aligned to IMGT to assign V, D and J genes, CDR3 length, and insertions or deletions at six rearrangement sites. Clonotype counts were normalized to sorted cell number within each subset before computing true diversity and Gini coefficients with the tcR R package. The overlap coefficient, calculated on TCRB nucleotide sequences, was used to quantify repertoire sharing. TCRdb's version of the immuneACCESS table is confined to in-frame rearrangements and falls short of the full clone set. An unresolved V gene accounts for under half of the shortfall where checked; the remainder is of unknown origin. D and trimming were read from the DNA, whereas the V and J calls and clone size are those reported in that table. This sample has about 320,000 clones in its table, and 12% to 15% of those were observed once. Of the sample, over 5% is held by the ten largest clones.

These data are taken from a study of beta chain features in type 1 diabetes (dated by TCRdb to the late 2010s). Some background on the complete study: Mean age, gender distribution, total cell number and subset yield were not different between patients and healthy donors. A total of 90 million to 120 million sorted cells were examined across all samples, and a strong correlation was observed between cell number per subset and RNA yield. The study compared the TCRB repertoires of sorted circulating CD4+ T cell subsets in recently diagnosed type 1 diabetes patients with those in matched healthy donors. Regulatory and stem cell-like memory subsets were obtained from only 8 patients and roughly 8 healthy donors, while naive and central memory subsets were obtained from all 28 donors. Study-wide conclusions, independent of this receptor: PCR might favor shorter templates, but patient and control samples were amplified and corrected together, so any skew would affect both groups equally. At VDJ recombination sites, type 1 diabetes patients had fewer insertions and more deleted nucleotides, which implies abnormalities in thymic rearrangement. Because cDNA rather than genomic DNA was sequenced, highly expressing activated cells could have been over-represented, although no difference in activation and CD3 levels was found between groups. In all four CD4+ subsets, TCRB CDR3 length was moderately but significantly shorter in type 1 diabetes patients. Naive, central memory and regulatory TCRB repertoires appeared more similar among patients than among healthy donors. Because small numbers of individuals were included in the HLA sub-analyses, any influence of HLA type on TCRB rearrangement was left unresolved.

A single peripheral blood draw of 90 to 150 mL on average was collected from each donor into heparinised tubes. A BD FACSAria II was used to sort naive, central memory, regulatory and stem cell-like memory CD4+ T cells with a panel that included CD45RO, CCR7, CD25, CD127, CD95 and CD27. Every sorted population had a purity above 98%. PBMCs were separated immediately by Lymphoprep density gradient centrifugation and were stained directly, without being cultured. So that batch effects would be minimized, each experiment stained and sorted samples in pairs, pairing one healthy donor with one patient. V is cut by 4 bases and J by 4 bases, and the space between the germline ends is 7 bases. CDR1 is given as SGHNT and CDR2 as YENEEA, both from the germline V gene. Inclusive of the bounding cysteine and phenylalanine, the CDR3 is 12 residues long. Only the CDR3 region is kept as DNA, spanning 36 bases read in frame from base 1.

The source material was central memory CD4+ T cells from blood. Recombination linked TRBV11-3 to TRBJ1-2; TRBD1 is a weak D gene call, 5 bases matching. This TCR came from a man younger than 40 in good health. The CDR3 in this case is CASSSGIYGYTF. The bases are TGTGCCAGCAGCTCAGGGATCTATGGCTACACCTTC.